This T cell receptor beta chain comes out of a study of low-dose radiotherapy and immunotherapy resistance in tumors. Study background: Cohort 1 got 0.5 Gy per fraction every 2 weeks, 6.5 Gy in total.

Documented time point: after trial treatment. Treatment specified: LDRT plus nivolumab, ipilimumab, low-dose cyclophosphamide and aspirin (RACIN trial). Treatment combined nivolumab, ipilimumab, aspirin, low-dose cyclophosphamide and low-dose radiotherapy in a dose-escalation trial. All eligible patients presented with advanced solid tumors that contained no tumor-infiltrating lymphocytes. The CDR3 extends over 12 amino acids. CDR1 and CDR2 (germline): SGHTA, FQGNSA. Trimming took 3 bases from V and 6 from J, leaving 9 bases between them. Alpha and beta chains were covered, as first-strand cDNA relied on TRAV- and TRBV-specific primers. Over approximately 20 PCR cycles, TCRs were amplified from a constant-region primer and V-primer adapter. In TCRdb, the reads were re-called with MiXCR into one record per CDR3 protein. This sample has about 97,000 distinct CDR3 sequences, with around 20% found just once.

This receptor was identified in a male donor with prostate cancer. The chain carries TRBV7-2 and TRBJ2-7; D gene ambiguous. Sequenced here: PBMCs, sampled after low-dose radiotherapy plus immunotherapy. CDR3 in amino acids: CASSLTRREQYF. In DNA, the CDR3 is TGTGCCAGCAGCTTGACGAGACGCGAGCAGTACTTC.